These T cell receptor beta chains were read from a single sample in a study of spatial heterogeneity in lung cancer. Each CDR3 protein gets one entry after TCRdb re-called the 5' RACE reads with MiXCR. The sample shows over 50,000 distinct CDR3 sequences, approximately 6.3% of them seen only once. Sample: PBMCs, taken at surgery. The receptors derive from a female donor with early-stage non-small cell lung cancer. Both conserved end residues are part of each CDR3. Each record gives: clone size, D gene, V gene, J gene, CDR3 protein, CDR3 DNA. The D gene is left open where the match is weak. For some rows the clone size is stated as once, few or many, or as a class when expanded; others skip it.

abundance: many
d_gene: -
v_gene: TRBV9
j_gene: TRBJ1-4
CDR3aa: CASSVGPTNEKLFF
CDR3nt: TGTGCCAGCAGCGTAGGTCCAACTAATGAAAAACTGTTTTTT

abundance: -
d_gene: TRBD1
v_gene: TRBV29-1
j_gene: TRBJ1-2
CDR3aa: CSVEGTGGIWGYTF
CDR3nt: TGCAGCGTTGAAGGAACAGGGGGAATCTGGGGCTACACCTTC

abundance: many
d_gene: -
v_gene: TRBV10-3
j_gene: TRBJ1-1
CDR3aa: CAIKQGEGMNTEAFF
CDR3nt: TGTGCCATCAAACAGGGTGAAGGGATGAACACTGAAGCTTTCTTT

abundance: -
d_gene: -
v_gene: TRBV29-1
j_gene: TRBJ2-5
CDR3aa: CSVEKETQYF
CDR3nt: TGCAGCGTTGAAAAAGAGACCCAGTACTTC

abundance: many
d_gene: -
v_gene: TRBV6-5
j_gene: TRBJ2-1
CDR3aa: CASNLAGTNNEQFF
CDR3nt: TGTGCCAGCAACCTCGCGGGCACCAACAATGAGCAGTTCTTC

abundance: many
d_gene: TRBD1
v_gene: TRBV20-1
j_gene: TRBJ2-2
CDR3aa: CSARTGFLGELFF
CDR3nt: TGCAGTGCTCGGACAGGTTTTCTTGGGGAGCTGTTTTTT

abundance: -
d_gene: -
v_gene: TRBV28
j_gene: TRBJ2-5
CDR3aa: CASQQGAVETQYF
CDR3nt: TGTGCCAGTCAACAGGGTGCCGTCGAGACCCAGTACTTC

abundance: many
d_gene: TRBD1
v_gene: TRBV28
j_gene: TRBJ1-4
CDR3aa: CASSLPGQGANEKLFF
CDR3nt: TGTGCCAGCAGTTTACCCGGACAGGGAGCTAATGAAAAACTGTTTTTT

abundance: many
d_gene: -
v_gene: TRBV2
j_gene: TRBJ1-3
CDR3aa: CASSEIWGVSGNTIYF
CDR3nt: TGTGCCAGCAGTGAAATTTGGGGGGTCTCTGGAAACACCATATATTTT

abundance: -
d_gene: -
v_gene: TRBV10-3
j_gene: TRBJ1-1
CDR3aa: CAIREVGEAFF
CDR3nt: TGTGCCATCAGGGAGGTTGGTGAAGCTTTCTTT

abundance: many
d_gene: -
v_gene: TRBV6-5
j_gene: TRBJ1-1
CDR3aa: CASSYTGMNTEAFF
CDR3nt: TGTGCCAGCAGTTACACAGGGATGAACACTGAAGCTTTCTTT

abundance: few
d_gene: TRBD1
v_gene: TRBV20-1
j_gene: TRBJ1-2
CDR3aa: CSARTGSDSYGYTF
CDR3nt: TGCAGTGCTAGGACAGGGTCGGACTCTTATGGCTACACCTTC

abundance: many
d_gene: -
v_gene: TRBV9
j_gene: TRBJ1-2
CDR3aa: CASSDTYGYTF
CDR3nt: TGTGCCAGCAGCGACACCTATGGCTACACCTTC

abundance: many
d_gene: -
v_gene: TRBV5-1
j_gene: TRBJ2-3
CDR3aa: CASSLQPRSTDTQYF
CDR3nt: TGCGCCAGCAGCTTGCAACCCCGTAGCACAGATACGCAGTATTTT

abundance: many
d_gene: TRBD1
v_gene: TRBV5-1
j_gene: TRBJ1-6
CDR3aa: CASRLTGEALHF
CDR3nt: TGCGCCAGCAGACTTACAGGGGAAGCCCTCCACTTT

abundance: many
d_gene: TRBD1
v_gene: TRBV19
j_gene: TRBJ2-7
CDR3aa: CASSIAGTGTYEQYF
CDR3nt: TGTGCCAGTAGTATAGCCGGGACAGGGACCTACGAGCAGTACTTC

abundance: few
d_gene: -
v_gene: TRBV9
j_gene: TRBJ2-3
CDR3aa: CASLNSGTNTQYF
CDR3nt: TGTGCCAGCCTTAACTCAGGGACAAATACGCAGTATTTT

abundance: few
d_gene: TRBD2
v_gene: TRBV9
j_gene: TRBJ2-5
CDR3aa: CASSSRGSGGLETQYF
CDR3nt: TGTGCCAGCAGCTCCCGTGGGAGCGGGGGTTTAGAGACCCAGTACTTC

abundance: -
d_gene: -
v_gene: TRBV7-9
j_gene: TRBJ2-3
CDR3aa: CASSPRDTQYF
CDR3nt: TGTGCCAGCAGCCCCCGAGATACGCAGTATTTT

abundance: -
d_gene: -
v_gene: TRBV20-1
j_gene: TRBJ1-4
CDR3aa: CSARDLTGAGEKLFF
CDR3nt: TGCAGTGCTAGAGACCTTACAGGCGCGGGGGAAAAACTGTTTTTT

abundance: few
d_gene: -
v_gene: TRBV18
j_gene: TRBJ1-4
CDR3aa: CASSKGKDSGMKKLFF
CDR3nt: TGTGCCAGCTCCAAAGGAAAGGACAGTGGAATGAAAAAACTGTTTTTT

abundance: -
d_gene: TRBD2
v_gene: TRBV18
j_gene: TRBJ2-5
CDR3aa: CASSPPGRGRETQYF
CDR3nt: TGTGCCAGCTCACCACCTGGGAGGGGTCGGGAGACCCAGTACTTC

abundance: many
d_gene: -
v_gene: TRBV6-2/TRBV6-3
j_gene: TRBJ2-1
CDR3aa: CASTDVFNEQFF
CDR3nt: TGTGCCAGCACAGACGTTTTCAATGAGCAGTTCTTC

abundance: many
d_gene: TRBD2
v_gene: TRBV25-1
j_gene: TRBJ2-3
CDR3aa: CASSGGTNLLIDTQYF
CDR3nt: TGTGCCAGCAGTGGCGGGACTAATCTGTTGATCGATACGCAGTATTTT

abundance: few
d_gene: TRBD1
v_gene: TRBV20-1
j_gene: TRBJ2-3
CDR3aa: CSGRDRRTTDTQYF
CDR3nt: TGCAGTGGCCGGGACAGGAGGACCACAGATACGCAGTATTTT

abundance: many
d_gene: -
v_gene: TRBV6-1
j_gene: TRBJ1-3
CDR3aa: CASSGPYTIYF
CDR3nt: TGTGCCAGCAGTGGTCCGTACACCATATATTTT

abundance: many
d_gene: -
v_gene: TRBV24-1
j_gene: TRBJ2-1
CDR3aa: CATSDLAEQFF
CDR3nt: TGTGCCACCAGTGATCTGGCAGAGCAGTTCTTC

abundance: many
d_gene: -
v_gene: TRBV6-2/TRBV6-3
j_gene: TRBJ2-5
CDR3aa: CASSYVLQMRETQYF
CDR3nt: TGTGCCAGCAGTTACGTCCTGCAGATGCGAGAGACCCAGTACTTC

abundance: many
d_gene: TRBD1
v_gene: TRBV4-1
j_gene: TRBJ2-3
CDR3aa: CASSKRDSDTDTQYF
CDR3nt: TGCGCCAGCAGCAAAAGGGACAGCGACACAGATACGCAGTATTTT

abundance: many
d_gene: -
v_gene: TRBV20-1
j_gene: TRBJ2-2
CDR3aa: CSATGNTGELFF
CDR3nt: TGCAGTGCTACGGGTAACACCGGGGAGCTGTTTTTT

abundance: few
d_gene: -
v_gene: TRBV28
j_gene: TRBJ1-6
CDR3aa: CASWGGDRWESPLHF
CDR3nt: TGTGCCAGCTGGGGCGGGGATCGCTGGGAATCACCCCTCCACTTT

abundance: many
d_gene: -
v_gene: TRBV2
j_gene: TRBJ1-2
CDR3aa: CASSPNVGYTF
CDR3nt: TGTGCCAGCAGTCCAAATGTCGGCTACACCTTC

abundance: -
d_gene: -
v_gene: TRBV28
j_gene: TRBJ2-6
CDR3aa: CASSPAQRLSGANVLTF
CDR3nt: TGTGCCAGCTCCCCTGCACAGAGGCTCTCTGGGGCCAACGTCCTGACTTTC

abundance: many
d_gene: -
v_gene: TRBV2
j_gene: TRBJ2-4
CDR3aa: CASSDQLGGIQYF
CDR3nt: TGTGCCAGCAGTGACCAGCTCGGGGGCATTCAGTACTTC

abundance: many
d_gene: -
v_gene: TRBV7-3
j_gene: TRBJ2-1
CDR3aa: CASSPGANNEQFF
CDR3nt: TGTGCCAGCAGTCCGGGGGCAAACAATGAGCAGTTCTTC

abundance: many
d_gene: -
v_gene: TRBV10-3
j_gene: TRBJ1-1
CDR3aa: CAISDPNGQRNTEAFF
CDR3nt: TGTGCCATCAGTGACCCAAATGGACAGAGGAACACTGAAGCTTTCTTT

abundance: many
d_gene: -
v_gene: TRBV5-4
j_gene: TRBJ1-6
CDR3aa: CASSAPGFGASPLHF
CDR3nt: TGTGCCAGCAGCGCTCCGGGCTTCGGCGCTTCACCCCTCCACTTT

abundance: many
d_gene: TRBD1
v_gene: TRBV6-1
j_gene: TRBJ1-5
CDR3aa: CASRRAGGYQPQHF
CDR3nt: TGTGCCAGCAGGAGGGCAGGGGGCTATCAGCCCCAGCATTTT

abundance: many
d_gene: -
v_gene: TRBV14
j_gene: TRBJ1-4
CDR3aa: CASSPDGGRATNEKLFF
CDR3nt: TGTGCCAGCAGCCCCGACGGGGGACGAGCAACTAATGAAAAACTGTTTTTT

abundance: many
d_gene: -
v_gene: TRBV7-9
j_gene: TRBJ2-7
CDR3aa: CASSFRGEGSYEQYF
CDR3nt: TGTGCCAGCAGCTTTCGGGGAGAAGGCTCCTACGAGCAGTACTTC

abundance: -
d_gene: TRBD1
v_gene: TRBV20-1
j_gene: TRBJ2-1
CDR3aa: CSASPGTGIKYSAYEQFF
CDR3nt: TGCAGTGCTTCGCCCGGGACAGGGATTAAGTACTCGGCGTATGAGCAGTTCTTC

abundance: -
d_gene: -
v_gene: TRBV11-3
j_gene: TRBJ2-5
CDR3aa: CASSLDLEETQYF
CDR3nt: TGTGCCAGCAGCTTAGATCTGGAGGAGACCCAGTACTTC

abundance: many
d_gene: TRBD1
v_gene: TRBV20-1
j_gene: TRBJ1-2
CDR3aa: CSARFPGTEGYTF
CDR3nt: TGCAGTGCTAGGTTCCCCGGGACAGAAGGCTACACCTTC

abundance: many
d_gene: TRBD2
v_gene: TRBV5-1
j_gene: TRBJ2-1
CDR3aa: CASSPPGAGGFNEQFF
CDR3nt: TGCGCCAGCAGCCCGCCGGGAGCGGGAGGATTCAATGAGCAGTTCTTC

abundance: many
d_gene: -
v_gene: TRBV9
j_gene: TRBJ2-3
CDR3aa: CASSLAGTDTQYF
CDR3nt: TGTGCCAGCAGCTTAGCGGGCACAGATACGCAGTATTTT

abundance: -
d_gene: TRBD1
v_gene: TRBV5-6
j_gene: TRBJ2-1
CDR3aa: CASSPGQGYREQFF
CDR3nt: TGTGCCAGCAGCCCCGGACAGGGGTACAGGGAGCAGTTCTTC

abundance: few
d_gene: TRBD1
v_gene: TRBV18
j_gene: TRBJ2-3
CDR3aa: CASSPRQGATDTQYF
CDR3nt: TGTGCCAGCTCACCGAGGCAGGGGGCTACAGATACGCAGTATTTT

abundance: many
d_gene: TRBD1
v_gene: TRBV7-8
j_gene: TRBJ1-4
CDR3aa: CASSLEQGASNEKLFF
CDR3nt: TGTGCCAGCAGCTTAGAACAGGGGGCCTCCAATGAAAAACTGTTTTTT

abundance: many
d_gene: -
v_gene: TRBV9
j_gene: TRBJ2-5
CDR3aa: CASSPTEGGAETQYF
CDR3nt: TGTGCCAGCAGCCCTACCGAGGGGGGAGCTGAGACCCAGTACTTC

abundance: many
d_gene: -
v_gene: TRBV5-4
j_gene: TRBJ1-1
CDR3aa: CASSFSQNTEAFF
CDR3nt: TGTGCCAGCAGCTTTTCACAAAACACTGAAGCTTTCTTT

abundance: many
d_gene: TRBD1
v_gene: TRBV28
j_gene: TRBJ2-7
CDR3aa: CASSSSGQASYEQYF
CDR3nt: TGTGCCAGCAGTTCCTCTGGACAGGCCTCCTACGAGCAGTACTTC

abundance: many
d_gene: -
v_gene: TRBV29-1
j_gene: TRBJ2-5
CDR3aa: CSVEAGEYQETQYF
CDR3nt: TGCAGCGTTGAGGCAGGAGAGTACCAAGAGACCCAGTACTTC

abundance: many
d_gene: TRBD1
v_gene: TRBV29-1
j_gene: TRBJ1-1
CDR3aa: CSGEGQAINTEAFF
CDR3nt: TGCAGCGGGGAAGGACAGGCCATAAACACTGAAGCTTTCTTT

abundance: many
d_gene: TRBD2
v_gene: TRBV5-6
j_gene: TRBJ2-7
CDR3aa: CASSLGSSGAYEQYF
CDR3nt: TGTGCCAGCAGCTTGGGTTCTAGCGGGGCCTACGAGCAGTACTTC

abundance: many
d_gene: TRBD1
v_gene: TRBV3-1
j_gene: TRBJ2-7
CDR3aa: CASSQGQGPLNEQYF
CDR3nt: TGTGCCAGCAGCCAAGGACAGGGCCCGCTTAACGAGCAGTACTTC

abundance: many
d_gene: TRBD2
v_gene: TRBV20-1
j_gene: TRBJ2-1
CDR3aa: CSTLAGGWNEQFF
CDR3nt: TGCAGCACACTAGCGGGAGGTTGGAATGAGCAGTTCTTC

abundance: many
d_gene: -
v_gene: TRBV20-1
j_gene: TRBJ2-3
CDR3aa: CSATTRTIDTQYF
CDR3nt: TGCAGTGCTACGACTAGGACAATAGATACGCAGTATTTT